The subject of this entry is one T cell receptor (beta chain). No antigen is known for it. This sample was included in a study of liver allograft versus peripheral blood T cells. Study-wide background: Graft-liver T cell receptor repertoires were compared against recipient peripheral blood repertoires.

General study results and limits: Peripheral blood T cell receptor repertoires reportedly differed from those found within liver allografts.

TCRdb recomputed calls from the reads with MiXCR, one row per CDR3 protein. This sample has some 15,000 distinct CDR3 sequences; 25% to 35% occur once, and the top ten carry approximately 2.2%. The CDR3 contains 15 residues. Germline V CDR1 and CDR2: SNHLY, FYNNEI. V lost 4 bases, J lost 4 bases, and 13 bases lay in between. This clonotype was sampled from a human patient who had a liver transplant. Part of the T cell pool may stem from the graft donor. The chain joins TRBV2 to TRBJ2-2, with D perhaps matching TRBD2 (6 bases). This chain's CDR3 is CASSGGALGTGELFF. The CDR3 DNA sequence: TGTGCCAGCAGTGGCGGGGCCTTAGGCACCGGGGAGCTGTTTTTT.